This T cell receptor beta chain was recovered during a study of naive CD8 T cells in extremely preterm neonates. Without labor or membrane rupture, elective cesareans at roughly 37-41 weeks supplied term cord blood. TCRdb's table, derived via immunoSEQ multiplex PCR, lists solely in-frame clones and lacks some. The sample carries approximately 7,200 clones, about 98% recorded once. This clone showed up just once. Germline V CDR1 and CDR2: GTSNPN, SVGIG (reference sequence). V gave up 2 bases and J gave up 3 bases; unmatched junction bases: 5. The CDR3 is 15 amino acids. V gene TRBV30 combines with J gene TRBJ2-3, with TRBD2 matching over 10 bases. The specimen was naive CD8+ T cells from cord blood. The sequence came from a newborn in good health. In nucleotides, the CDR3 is TGTGCCTGGAGTCCAGCGGGGGGGTGGACAGATACGCAGTATTTT. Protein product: CAWSPAGGWTDTQYF.